One sample yielded the 7 T cell receptor beta chains listed below, sequenced in a study of blood T cell repertoires in COVID-19. Clones were sequenced by immunoSEQ multiplex PCR, and TCRdb holds only the in-frame ones, with some missing. The sample holds approximately 220,000 clones, around four fifths seen once. Sequencing input: peripheral blood. The origin of the receptors is a woman aged 40 to 55 with active or convalescent COVID-19.

The V and J genes are TRBV6-5 and TRBJ1-2; 7 bases are shared with TRBD1. V was pared by 0 bases and J by 14 bases, with 9 bases of the junction left unmatched. Germline V lookup: CDR1 MNHEY, CDR2 SVGAGI. This CDR3 has 13 amino acids. The CDR3 sequence: CASSYSGTEAWTF. The CDR3 bases are TGTGCCAGCAGTTACTCGGGGACAGAGGCTTGGACCTTC.

The sample holds one count of this clone. This chain joins TRBV6-5 and TRBJ1-4, with TRBD1 identical over 11 bases. The V segment lost 7 bases and the J segment 12 bases; nucleotides outside the gene matches: 13. There are 15 residues in the CDR3. Germline V gene sequence: CDR1 MNHEY, CDR2 SVGAGI. For the CDR3, the DNA is TGTGCCAGCACTTCCCTCGGACAGGGGGCGAGGGAACTGTTTTTT. Its translation: CASTSLGQGARELFF.

The gene calls are TRBV19 and TRBJ1-6; D not resolved. Trimming cost V 7 bases and J 5 bases, with 12 bases left between them. Per germline, CDR1 LNHDA and CDR2 SQIVND (reference sequence). The CDR3 length is 14 residues. The CDR3 loop is CASNRRENNSPLHF. DNA for the CDR3: TGTGCCAGTAACAGACGGGAGAATAATTCACCCCTCCACTTT.

J is TRBJ1-1 and V is TRBV19; D remains unclear. This CDR3 spans 13 amino acids. Between the trimmed V and J ends, which lost 7 bases and 1 base, there was a span of 10 bases. CDR1 is LNHDA, CDR2 SQIVND, per germline (reference sequence). CDR3 loop: CASTRLGNTEAFF. The CDR3, as DNA: TGTGCCAGTACGAGGTTAGGGAACACTGAAGCTTTCTTT. The entire variable domain, with the rest obtained from reference TRBV19 and TRBJ1-1, is as follows: DGGITQSPKYLFRKEGQNVTLSCEQNLNHDAMYWYRQDPGQGLRLIYYSQIVNDFQKGDIAEGYSVSREKKESFPLTVTSAQKNPTAFYLCASTRLGNTEAFFGQGTRLTVV.

The rearrangement uses TRBV30 and TRBJ2-3; D is possibly TRBD2 (5 bases). Germline loops: CDR1 GTSNPN, CDR2 SVGIG (reference sequence). This CDR3 region has 12 residues. V gave up 3 bases and J gave up 15 bases, with 19 bases separating them. The CDR3: CAWSPPEDLGYF. The CDR3 bases are TGTGCCTGGAGCCCTCCGGAGGACCTGGGATATTTT.

The chain is built from TRBV30 and TRBJ2-7; no clear D gene. Germline lookup yields CDR1 GTSNPN and CDR2 SVGIG (reference sequence). The CDR3 runs 14 residues. The V end lost 0 bases, the J end lost 3 bases, and 12 bases lay between the germline ends. CDR3 sequence reads: CAWSVGGSLYEQYF. CDR3 bases: TGTGCCTGGAGTGTAGGCGGCAGCCTCTACGAGCAGTACTTC.

The chain is built from TRBV28 and TRBJ1-2, with TRBD1 matching 7 bases. This CDR3 has 14 residues. Germline assignment: CDR1 MDHEN and CDR2 SYDVKM. Trimming removed 7 bases from V and 2 bases from J; junction bases left unmatched: 7. For the CDR3, the DNA is TGTGCCAGCACCAGTTTAGGGGGCAACTATGGCTACACCTTC. This encodes CASTSLGGNYGYTF.